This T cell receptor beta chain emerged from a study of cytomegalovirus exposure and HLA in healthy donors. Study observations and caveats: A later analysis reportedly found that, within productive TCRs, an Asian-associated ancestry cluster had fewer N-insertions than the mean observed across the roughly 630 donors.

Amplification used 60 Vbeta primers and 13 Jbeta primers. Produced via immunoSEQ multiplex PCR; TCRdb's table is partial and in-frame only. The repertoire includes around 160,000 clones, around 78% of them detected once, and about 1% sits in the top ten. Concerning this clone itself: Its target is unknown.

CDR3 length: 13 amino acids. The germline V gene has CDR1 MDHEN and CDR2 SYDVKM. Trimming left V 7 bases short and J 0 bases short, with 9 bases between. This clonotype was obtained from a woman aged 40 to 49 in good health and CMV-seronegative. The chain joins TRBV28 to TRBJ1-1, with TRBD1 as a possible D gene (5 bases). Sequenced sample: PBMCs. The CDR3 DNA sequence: TGTGCCAGCATTGACAGCATGAACACTGAAGCTTTCTTT. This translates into CASIDSMNTEAFF.